This entry lists 6 T cell receptor beta chains sequenced from one sample in a study of T cells after yellow fever vaccination (dated by TCRdb to between 2019 and 2020). The treatment or condition label corresponds to: live attenuated yellow fever vaccine strain. Library method: 5' RACE. Data came from an Illumina NovaSeq 6000. TCRdb applied fastp at Q25 and MiXCR to the public reads, then kept only in-frame beta chains. Here each entry gathers all rows of one CDR3 protein and keeps the most common genes and DNA. This sample gives about 320,000 distinct CDR3 sequences in total; around 10% of them show up just once. Clones ranked in the top ten supply roughly 3% of the sample. This material consisted of CD4+ T cells sorted from PBMCs, taken 45 days after the yellow fever booster vaccination. These receptors all stem from a man aged 18 to 30 who received the YFV17D yellow fever vaccine.

This clonotype turned up a few times. V is TRBV20-1 and J is TRBJ2-1; possibly TRBD2 for D (5 bases). The V and J ends lost 4 bases and 9 bases respectively, with 13 bases between them. CDR3 length: 12 amino acids. Germline V lookup: CDR1 DFQATT, CDR2 SNEGSKA (reference sequence). The CDR3 coding sequence is TGCAGTGCTACCTCACTAGGGAGTGAGCAGTTCTTC. Its translation: CSATSLGSEQFF.

This clonotype occurred a few times. The rearrangement uses TRBV11-2 and TRBJ2-1; D is undetermined. Germline CDR1 reads SGHAT; CDR2 reads FQNNGV. CDR3 length: 15 residues. V lost 4 bases and J 7 bases, leaving 17 bases between the germline ends. CDR3 nucleotides: TGTGCCAGCAGCTCGGCGACACCTCCGCAGAATGAGCAGTTCTTC. This gives the protein CASSSATPPQNEQFF.

This chain joins TRBV29-1 and TRBJ2-5, with 9 bases aligning to TRBD2. The CDR3 sequence is 14 residues long. Germline trimming cut 7 bases from V and 5 bases from J; bases unmatched to any gene: 11. CDR1 SQVTM and CDR2 ANQGSEA come from the germline V gene. The CDR3 sequence: CSATGGGATETQYF. The CDR3 region has the DNA TGCAGCGCGACCGGCGGGGGGGCAACGGAGACCCAGTACTTC.

The V call is TRBV6-5, the J call TRBJ1-5, with a weak D call TRBD1 (5 bases). CDR1 is MNHEY and CDR2 is SVGAGI in the germline V gene. The V gene lost 5 bases and the J gene lost 1 base, with 12 bases spanning the gap. This CDR3 is built from 15 residues. CDR3 protein: CASSQGFSSNQPQHF. CDR3 DNA sequence: TGTGCCAGCAGTCAGGGCTTTTCAAGCAATCAGCCCCAGCATTTT.

In its sample, this clonotype was seen a few times. The chain uses TRBV6-5 and TRBJ1-5; tentative D call: TRBD1 (5 bases). Germline V gene data show CDR1 as MNHEY and CDR2 as SVGAGI. The CDR3 is made up of 15 amino acids. V was clipped by 10 bases and J by 1 base, with 17 bases between them. This CDR3 reads CATRRGRASNQPQHF. The CDR3 nucleotides are TGTGCCACCAGACGGGGCCGCGCGAGCAATCAGCCCCAGCATTTT.

This clonotype was seen a handful of times. V usage is TRBV9 and J usage is TRBJ2-5; possibly TRBD2 for D (6 bases). Trimming stripped 3 bases from V and 5 bases from J, with 14 bases between. CDR3 length equals 14 residues. The germline CDR1 and CDR2 sequences are SGDLS and YYNGEE. CDR3 sequence: CASSGRGIGETQYF. The CDR3 DNA follows: TGTGCCAGCAGCGGGCGGGGAATCGGGGAGACCCAGTACTTC.